This entry lists 19 T cell receptor beta chains sequenced from one sample in a study of blood T cell repertoires in COVID-19. Some clones are missing from TCRdb's copy, which holds only in-frame ones; the method was immunoSEQ multiplex PCR. The data show about 210,000 clones, around 85% seen once. Sequenced sample: peripheral blood. The receptors were sampled from a man aged 40-49 years with acute or convalescent COVID-19.

This clone was counted between two and nine times. The V call is TRBV5-1, the J call TRBJ2-3; tentative D call: TRBD1 (6 bases). V was clipped by 0 bases and J by 3 bases, with 8 bases between them. Germline V lookup: CDR1 SGHRS, CDR2 YFSETQ. The CDR3 is 14 residues long. CDR3 in DNA: TGCGCCAGCAGCTTGGGACAGGTTACAGATACGCAGTATTTT. It codes for CASSLGQVTDTQYF.

The rearrangement uses TRBV6-6 and TRBJ2-7; 11 positions agree with TRBD1. This CDR3 is 14 amino acids long. Germline-derived CDR1 and CDR2 are MNHNY and SVGAGI (reference sequence). The J segment lost 6 bases and the V segment lost 3 bases, leaving 4 bases of the junction unmatched. CDR3 nucleotides: TGTGCCAGCAGTTATGGGACAGGGGGTCTCGAGCAGTACTTC. Protein sequence: CASSYGTGGLEQYF.

This rearrangement joins TRBV18 to TRBJ2-1; possibly TRBD1 for D (5 bases). The germline V and J ends were trimmed by 0 bases and 7 bases, with 7 bases remaining between them. Germline CDR1 is KGHSH and CDR2 is LQKENI. The CDR3 runs to 13 residues. The DNA for the CDR3 is TGTGCCAGCTCACCACCGCCAGGGAATGAGCAGTTCTTC. It is translated as CASSPPPGNEQFF.

This chain links TRBV6-2 or TRBV6-3 with TRBJ2-7; 8 nucleotides align to TRBD1. This CDR3 has 16 amino acids. After removal of 0 bases from V and 3 bases from J, the junction contained 7 bases not matched to a gene. Looked up from germline, CDR1 is MNHEY and CDR2 is SVGEGT. The CDR3, as DNA: TGTGCCAGCAGTTACTCAGGGACAGGATCCGTCTACGAGCAGTACTTC. It encodes CASSYSGTGSVYEQYF.

The chain combines TRBV24-1 with TRBJ2-7; 10 bases map to TRBD1. CDR1 is KGHDR, CDR2 SFDVKD, per germline. The V gene end was trimmed by 4 bases and the J gene end by 4 bases; junction bases not matched to a gene: 6. This CDR3 has 15 residues. The CDR3 DNA follows: TGTGCCACCAGTGAGTCGACAGGGGGCAGGTACGAGCAGTACTTC. This gives the protein CATSESTGGRYEQYF.

The chain couples TRBV4-1 to TRBJ2-1, with 7 bases that match TRBD2. Germline trimming cut 0 bases from V and 2 bases from J; bases unmatched to any gene: 7. The V gene's germline CDR1 is MGHRA and CDR2 YSYEKL. The CDR3 is 17 residues long. CDR3 region: CASSQDQTSGTYNEQFF. In DNA form, the CDR3 reads TGCGCCAGCAGCCAAGATCAGACCAGCGGGACCTACAATGAGCAGTTCTTC.

V and J are TRBV27 and TRBJ2-5; a possible D gene is TRBD1 (5 bases). Germline CDR1 and CDR2: MNHEY and SMNVEV (reference sequence). This CDR3 region has 14 residues. Trimming removed 6 bases at V and 10 bases at J, with 21 bases between. The CDR3 sequence is CASSDGQGRRSQYF. The CDR3 coding sequence is TGTGCCAGCAGCGACGGTCAGGGAAGAAGGAGCCAGTACTTC.

To note about this clone: Other DNA sequences from this sample encode an identical CDR3 as well. The chain carries TRBV27 and TRBJ1-2; D gene uncertain. Germline CDR1 reads MNHEY; CDR2 reads SMNVEV (reference sequence). The CDR3 loop spans 13 amino acids. V lost 0 bases, J lost 4 bases, and 6 bases lay in between. In DNA form, the CDR3 reads TGTGCCAGCAGTTTATCGCGGGGCTATGGCTACACCTTC. The encoded protein is CASSLSRGYGYTF.

The J gene is TRBJ2-1, the V gene TRBV7-9; TRBD1 agrees at 11 bases. V trimming: 1 base; J trimming: 8 bases; junction bases outside the gene matches: 7. CDR1 and CDR2 (germline): SEHNR, FQNEAQ (reference sequence). The CDR3 covers 16 residues. The CDR3 sequence is CASSLVPGQGGHEQFF. DNA for the CDR3: TGTGCCAGCAGCTTAGTGCCGGGACAGGGGGGCCATGAGCAGTTCTTC.

In this sample, this clone turned up a few times. This chain uses TRBV12-3 or TRBV12-4 with TRBJ2-1, with D hard to call. This CDR3 has 13 amino acids. V was shortened by 3 bases and J by 10 bases, with 13 bases between the two germline ends. The CDR3 DNA sequence: TGTGCCAGCAGTTTGGGCTACCACAGCGAGCAGTTCTTC. Translating gives CASSLGYHSEQFF.

V and J are TRBV10-3 and TRBJ1-5, with D unclear. Germline assignment: CDR1 ENHRY and CDR2 SYGVKD. This CDR3 is built from 12 residues. Between the trimmed V and J ends, which lost 0 bases and 7 bases, there was a span of 4 bases. The CDR3 bases are TGTGCCATCAGTGAGTCGGAGCAGCCCCAGCATTTT. Protein product: CAISESEQPQHF.

This clone was seen a single time. This chain joins TRBV11-3 and TRBJ2-4; D might be TRBD2 (6 bases). Germline CDR1 is SGHNT and CDR2 is YENEEA. The CDR3 contains 20 residues. V lost 5 bases and J 0 bases, leaving 26 bases between the germline ends. The CDR3 DNA sequence: TGTGCCAGCAGCCGGAGTGGCCAGGGAGGAACTATACTAGCCAAAAACATTCAGTACTTC. Translated: CASSRSGQGGTILAKNIQYF.

The chain is built from TRBV5-1 and TRBJ1-1, with D unresolved. V dropped 0 bases and J dropped 4 bases, with 19 bases sitting between them. This CDR3 comprises 17 residues. Per the germline V gene, CDR1 is SGHRS and CDR2 is YFSETQ. The CDR3 sequence: CASSLAPSDAGGTEAFF. The CDR3 DNA follows: TGCGCCAGCAGCTTGGCCCCGTCGGACGCCGGAGGCACTGAAGCTTTCTTT.

The chain has TRBV30 and TRBJ2-7; 10 bases agree with TRBD2. Trimming took 2 bases from V and 6 from J; bases not matched to a gene: 13. The germline CDR1 and CDR2 sequences are GTSNPN and SVGIG (reference sequence). The CDR3 runs to 16 residues. The CDR3 coding sequence is TGTGCCTGGAGTTTTAGGACTAGCGGTAAAGGGAGCGAGCAGTACTTC. It encodes CAWSFRTSGKGSEQYF. Using reference TRBV30 and TRBJ2-7 for the parts outside the CDR3, the full variable domain is SQTIHQWPATLVQPVGSPLSLECTVEGTSNPNLYWYRQAAGRGLQLLFYSVGIGQISSEVPQNLSASRPQDRQFILSSKKLLLSDSGFYLCAWSFRTSGKGSEQYFGPGTRLTVT.

DNA of the CDR3: TGTGCCAGCAGCCCCGTCTCTATTCGTCTGTCACCCCTCCACTTT. Translation: CASSPVSIRLSPLHF. This chain connects TRBV3-1 (or the pseudogene TRBV3-2) to TRBJ1-6, with D hard to call. The CDR3 contains 15 residues. Trimming removed 4 bases at V and 10 bases at J, with 17 bases between. The germline gives CDR1 LGHDT, CDR2 YNNKEL (reference sequence).

V gene TRBV15 combines with J gene TRBJ1-2; weak D call: TRBD1 (5 bases). The length of the CDR3 is 15 residues. Trimming took off 0 bases at V and 4 bases at J, with 12 bases between the two ends. The V gene's germline CDR1 is LNHNV and CDR2 YYDKDF (reference sequence). This chain's CDR3 is CATSRDRGTSYGYTF. CDR3 DNA sequence: TGTGCCACCAGCAGAGATCGAGGGACTTCCTATGGCTACACCTTC.

This clone was found once. The rearrangement links TRBV24-1 to TRBJ2-2; D gene unclear. This CDR3 has 14 amino acids. V lost 2 bases and J lost 6, with 9 bases in between. Germline lookup yields CDR1 KGHDR and CDR2 SFDVKD. Here the CDR3 DNA reads TGTGCCACCAGTGATTGGAAAACAGCCGGGGAGCTGTTTTTT. Its protein is CATSDWKTAGELFF.

This chain connects TRBV4-1 to TRBJ2-1; the match to TRBD2 covers 7 bases. CDR3 length equals 16 residues. Per the germline V gene, CDR1 is MGHRA and CDR2 is YSYEKL. The V and J ends lost 4 bases and 4 bases, in that order; junction bases with no gene match: 10. CDR3 sequence: CASSPDGGGLYNEQFF. The CDR3 DNA sequence: TGCGCCAGCAGCCCCGACGGCGGGGGATTATACAATGAGCAGTTCTTC.

The chain is built from TRBV5-1 and TRBJ1-3; TRBD1 matches at 9 bases. The CDR3 is 16 residues long. The junction had 5 bases not matched to a gene; V was cut back by 0 bases and J by 4 bases. Germline V lookup: CDR1 SGHRS, CDR2 YFSETQ. CDR3 in DNA: TGCGCCAGCAGCTTGGGGGGACAGGGAAAAGGAAACACCATATATTTT. Protein product: CASSLGGQGKGNTIYF. Full variable domain (remainder filled in from reference TRBV5-1 and TRBJ1-3): KAGVTQTPRYLIKTRGQQVTLSCSPISGHRSVSWYQQTPGQGLQFLFEYFSETQRNKGNFPGRFSGRQFSNSRSEMNVSTLELGDSALYLCASSLGGQGKGNTIYFGEGSWLTVV.